The sequence of this T cell receptor (beta chain) was determined in a study of shared clonotypes between healthy human individuals. Overall study context: Three plates were used per donor for CD4 naive, three for CD4 memory, two for CD8 naive and one for CD8 memory. Study conclusions and caveats: Sorted-subset samples were not fully sequenced, rarefaction indicated. The sharing of 4% to 5.5% of naive CD4 clonotypes was seen across a handful of donors.

Sequencing used immunoSEQ multiplex PCR; TCRdb keeps in-frame clones, though not all of them. This table has about 2.1 million clones, roughly 93% appearing once. CDR3 length: 17 residues. The germline CDR1 and CDR2 sequences are SGHRS and YFSETQ. Germline trimming cut 0 bases from V and 2 bases from J; bases unmatched to any gene: 10. Terminally differentiated effector memory CD45RA+ cells were left out of the naive CD8 fraction, which was CD45RO-negative and positively selected for CCR7. Healthy HIV-negative adults with no recent acute infections or vaccinations were recruited as donors. This clone appeared a single time. Antigen specificity is unknown.

The chain combines TRBV5-1 with TRBJ1-2; 7 nucleotides line up with TRBD1. Material for sequencing was naive CD8+ T cells from PBMCs. This clonotype originated in a man between 18 and 29 years old in good health. Some clones in this sample may be carry-over from other donors' samples. The chain's CDR3 is CASSLGPEQGFNYGYTF. DNA for the CDR3: TGCGCCAGCAGCTTGGGGCCCGAACAGGGGTTCAACTATGGCTACACCTTC.